This TCR beta chain was documented in a study of early stage breast cancer tumors. Germline V CDR1 and CDR2: GTSNPN, SVGIG (reference sequence). The V end lost 6 bases, the J end lost 2 bases, and 14 bases lay between the germline ends. This CDR3 contains 14 residues. The table came from immunoSEQ multiplex PCR; TCRdb's copy has only in-frame clones and leaves some out. The table includes tens of thousands of clones, around three quarters detected once. Sequencing was carried out using blood. The receptor's source is a person aged 25 to 40 with breast cancer. The gene calls are TRBV30 and TRBJ1-3; tentative D call: TRBD1 (5 bases). This CDR3 is CACTGGVTGNTIYF. In DNA, the CDR3 is TGTGCCTGTACTGGGGGGGTAACTGGAAACACCATATATTTT. The entire variable domain, with the rest obtained from reference TRBV30 and TRBJ1-3, is as follows: SQTIHQWPATLVQPVGSPLSLECTVEGTSNPNLYWYRQAAGRGLQLLFYSVGIGQISSEVPQNLSASRPQDRQFILSSKKLLLSDSGFYLCACTGGVTGNTIYFGEGSWLTVV.